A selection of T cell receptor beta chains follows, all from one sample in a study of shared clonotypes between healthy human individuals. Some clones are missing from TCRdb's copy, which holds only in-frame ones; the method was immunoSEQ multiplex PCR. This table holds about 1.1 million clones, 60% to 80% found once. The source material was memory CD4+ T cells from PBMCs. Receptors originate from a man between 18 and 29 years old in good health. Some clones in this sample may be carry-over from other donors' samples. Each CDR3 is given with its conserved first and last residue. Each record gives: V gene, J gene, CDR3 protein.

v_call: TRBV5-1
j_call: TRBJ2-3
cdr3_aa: CASSPGLAGGADTQYF

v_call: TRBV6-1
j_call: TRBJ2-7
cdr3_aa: CASSVYSGQSSYEQYF

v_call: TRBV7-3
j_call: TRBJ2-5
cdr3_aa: CASSSSSRQTQYF

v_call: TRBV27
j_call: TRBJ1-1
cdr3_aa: CASRGGTPITEAFF

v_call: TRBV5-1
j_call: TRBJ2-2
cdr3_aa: CASSQLAGDNTGELFF

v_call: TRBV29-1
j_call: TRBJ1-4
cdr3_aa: CSVARGLGEKLFF

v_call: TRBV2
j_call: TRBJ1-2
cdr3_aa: CASSEENYGYTF

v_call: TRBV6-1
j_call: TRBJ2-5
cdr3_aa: CASSQRGIKTQYF

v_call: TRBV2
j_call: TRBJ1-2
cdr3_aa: CASSRTYYGYTF

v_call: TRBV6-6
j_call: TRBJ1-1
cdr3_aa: CASSPSGTEAFF

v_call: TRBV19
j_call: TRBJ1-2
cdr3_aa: CASSAARGAYGYTF

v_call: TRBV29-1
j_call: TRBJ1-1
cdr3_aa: CSVGGGGTEAFF

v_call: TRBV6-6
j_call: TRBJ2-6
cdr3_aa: CASRDRRGSGANVLTF

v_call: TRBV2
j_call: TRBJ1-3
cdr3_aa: CASSDQGLGNTIYF

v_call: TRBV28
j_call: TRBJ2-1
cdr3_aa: CASSLAGGGYNEQFF

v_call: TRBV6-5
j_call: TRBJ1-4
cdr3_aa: CASSSAGAANEKLFF

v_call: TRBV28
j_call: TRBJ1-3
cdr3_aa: CASSLGVGRGGPSGNTIYF

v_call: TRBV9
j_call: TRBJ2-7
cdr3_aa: CASSTRGDGSYEQYF

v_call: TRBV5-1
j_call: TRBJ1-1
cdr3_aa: CASSLAFLGGTEAFF

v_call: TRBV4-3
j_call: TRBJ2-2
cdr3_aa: CASSPGLAGNTGELFF

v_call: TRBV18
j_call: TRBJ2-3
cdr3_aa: CASSRTDTQYF

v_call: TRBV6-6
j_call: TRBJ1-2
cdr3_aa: CASSYGDRGDGYTF